The present T cell receptor beta chain was sequenced within a study of regulatory T cells in long-lasting Graves disease. Time point of the sample: newly diagnosed GD, antithyroid drugs for less than 3 months. PBMC RNA was the source of the TCR library. With regard to this clonotype: Antigen unknown.

Construction of the TCR beta libraries employed iRepertoire HTBI primers in conjunction with Arm-PCR of CDR3 regions. TCRdb re-analysed the multiplex PCR reads in MiXCR, keeping a single row per CDR3 protein. The sample holds 400,000 to 550,000 distinct CDR3 sequences, 14% to 15% seen once. Study-level findings and limits: The sample size was small, and this may have reduced accuracy. Persistent disease exhibited a predilection for TRBV28, TRBJ1-2 and TRBJ2-5.

The CDR3 length is 14 residues. V lost 1 base, J lost 5 bases, and 8 bases lay in between. The sample was also reused in another study, on T cells in Graves' hyperthyroidism and ophthalmopathy. That report adds: No progression to ophthalmopathy during 18 months of follow-up defined stable disease. Exclusion criteria comprised uncontrolled infection, other autoimmune disease, pregnancy or lactation.

The gene calls are TRBV12-3 or TRBV12-4 and TRBJ1-4; D uncertain. The sequencing here drew on peripheral blood mononuclear cells (PBMCs), taken at new diagnosis, from a patient treated with antithyroid drugs. This TCR was sampled from a woman aged 25 to 45 with Graves disease. CDR3 DNA sequence: TGTGCCAGCAGTTTAGTTCAAGGGAATGAAAAACTGTTTTTT. Protein product: CASSLVQGNEKLFF.